The 20 T cell receptor beta chains below were found in one sample sequenced in a study of T cells in Graves' hyperthyroidism and ophthalmopathy. RNA transcripts were the template for amplifying TCR beta CDR3 regions. The study used the HTBI primer set for a first-round RT-PCR of the TCR CDR3. TCRdb analysed the multiplex PCR reads with MiXCR anew, one entry per CDR3 protein. The profile covers more than 550,000 distinct CDR3 sequences, with 15% to 20% appearing a single time and less than 20% taken by the ten largest. The sequencing sample was made of blood. The receptor source for this set is a man between 50 and 59 years old with Graves' hyperthyroidism.

This clonotype showed up just a few times. The genes are TRBV29-1 and TRBJ1-2; 8 bases are shared with TRBD1. The junction had 4 bases not matched to a gene; V was cut back by 1 base and J by 6 bases. This CDR3 has 13 amino acids. Per germline, CDR1 SQVTM and CDR2 ANQGSEA. The CDR3, as DNA: TGCAGCGTTGAAGCCGGGACAGGACATGGCTACACCTTC. Encoded protein: CSVEAGTGHGYTF. Full variable domain (missing parts from reference TRBV29-1 and TRBJ1-2): SAVISQKPSRDICQRGTSLTIQCQVDSQVTMMFWYRQQPGQSLTLIATANQGSEATYESGFVIDKFPISRPNLTFSTLTVSNMSPEDSSIYLCSVEAGTGHGYTFGSGTRLTVV.

This clonotype was detected a few times. This chain connects TRBV3-1 to TRBJ1-2, with D maybe TRBD1 (6 bases). There are 15 residues in the CDR3. V lost 3 bases and J 3 bases, leaving 14 bases between the germline ends. Germline lookup yields CDR1 LGHDT and CDR2 YNNKEL (reference sequence). This CDR3 is CASSQGAKSHYGYTF. In nucleotides, the CDR3 is TGTGCCAGCAGCCAGGGGGCGAAATCCCACTATGGCTACACCTTC.

This clonotype appeared a few times. J is TRBJ1-1 and V is TRBV13; no reliable D call. This CDR3 comprises 13 residues. Trimming left V 2 bases short and J 6 bases short, with 10 bases between. Germline V gives CDR1 PRHDT, CDR2 FYEKMQ (reference sequence). CDR3 region: CASSLLSSPEAFF. The CDR3 nucleotides read TGTGCCAGCAGCTTATTGAGTAGCCCTGAAGCTTTCTTT.

The gene calls are TRBV30 and TRBJ2-3; D unclear. Germline V gene lookup returns CDR1 GTSNPN and CDR2 SVGIG (reference sequence). V was clipped by 5 bases and J by 0 bases, with 12 bases between them. This CDR3 comprises 14 residues. CDR3 coding DNA: TGTGCCTGGGGATCCACGAGAAGCACAGATACGCAGTATTTT. Translated, it gives CAWGSTRSTDTQYF.

Only a few counts were recorded for this clonotype. The chain carries TRBV4-1 and TRBJ2-3, with TRBD2 identical over 7 bases. The length of the CDR3 is 16 residues. From germline, CDR1 is MGHRA and CDR2 YSYEKL. V dropped 5 bases and J dropped 2; count of bases not matched to a gene: 10. CDR3 residues: CASSLDLAANTDTQYF. For the CDR3, the DNA is TGCGCCAGCAGCTTAGATCTAGCGGCCAACACAGATACGCAGTATTTT.

This clonotype occurred a few times. A single base separates this from a much larger clone, so it may be a read error. The CDR3 sequence: CASSARAGRSTDTQYF. The CDR3 DNA reads as TGTGCCAGCAGCGCACGAGCGGGACGAAGCACAGATACGCAGTATTTT. The chain uses TRBV7-2 and TRBJ2-3, with 7 bases matching TRBD2. Germline trimming cut 5 bases from V and 0 bases from J; bases unmatched to any gene: 8. The CDR3 covers 16 residues. From germline, CDR1 is SGHTA and CDR2 FQGNSA.

This clonotype was recorded many times. The J gene is TRBJ2-3, the V gene TRBV18; D is uncertain. Germline CDR1 KGHSH, CDR2 LQKENI. This CDR3 has 12 residues. V lost 0 bases to trimming and J lost 6 bases, with 4 bases between them. The CDR3 DNA reads as TGTGCCAGCTCACCACCCGGGGATACGCAGTATTTT. This gives the protein CASSPPGDTQYF.

Points on this clonotype: This could be a read error, since a much larger clone is one nucleotide away. The J gene is TRBJ2-1, the V gene TRBV27; the D gene is possibly TRBD2 (6 bases). V lost 6 bases and J lost 1, with 13 bases in between. Germline CDR1 MNHEY, CDR2 SMNVEV (reference sequence). The CDR3 spans 15 residues. Here the CDR3 DNA reads TGTGCCAGCAGCCTGGGGGGTTATTCCTACAATGAGCAGTTCTTC. It codes for CASSLGGYSYNEQFF.

This clonotype was recorded at least ten times. The V call is TRBV9, the J call TRBJ2-1; 7 bases line up with TRBD1. V lost 4 bases to trimming and J lost 2 bases; unmatched junction nucleotides: 9. Germline V gives CDR1 SGDLS, CDR2 YYNGEE. This CDR3 is built from 16 residues. CDR3 residues: CASSHSDRKTYNEQFF. For the CDR3, the DNA is TGTGCCAGCAGCCACTCGGACAGGAAAACCTACAATGAGCAGTTCTTC.

This clonotype has a count of ten or more. J is TRBJ1-1 and V is TRBV28; D gene ambiguous. The germline V gene has CDR1 MDHEN and CDR2 SYDVKM. V was pared by 1 base and J by 2 bases, with 8 bases between. CDR3 length: 14 residues. CDR3 loop: CASSLYRENTEAFF. CDR3 nucleotide sequence: TGTGCCAGCAGTTTATATCGGGAAAACACTGAAGCTTTCTTT.

The rearrangement links TRBV7-3 to TRBJ2-1; perhaps TRBD1 as D (9 bases). V gave up 4 bases and J gave up 8 bases, with 24 bases separating them. From germline, CDR1 is SGHTA and CDR2 FQGTGA. This CDR3 is built from 17 residues. Here the CDR3 reads CASSSGGGTGIGDEQFF. As DNA, the CDR3 is TGTGCCAGCAGCTCCGGGGGGGGGACAGGGATCGGGGATGAGCAGTTCTTC.

This clonotype was detected a few times. V is TRBV25-1 and J is TRBJ2-5, with TRBD1 matching 7 bases. V dropped 2 bases and J dropped 1; count of bases not matched to a gene: 4. This CDR3 is 15 amino acids long. Germline lookup yields CDR1 MGHDK and CDR2 SYGVNS. The chain's CDR3 is CASSELRGPQETQYF. For the CDR3, the DNA is TGTGCCAGCAGTGAACTGAGGGGGCCCCAAGAGACCCAGTACTTC.

Notes on this clonotype: A read error may explain this, as a much larger clone is one base away. This chain links TRBV6-1 with TRBJ1-1; TRBD1 is a possible D gene (5 bases). Germline CDR1 is MNHNS and CDR2 is SASEGT. CDR3 length equals 14 residues. CDR3: CDSSRPGLSPEAFF. In DNA, the CDR3 is TGTGACAGCAGTCGCCCGGGACTTTCGCCTGAAGCTTTCTTT.

This clonotype appeared a few times. The V and J genes are TRBV20-1 and TRBJ1-2; D ambiguous. Germline V gene data show CDR1 as DFQATT and CDR2 as SNEGSKA (reference sequence). Deletions cut 0 bases from V and 4 bases from J, with 12 bases between. The CDR3 consists of 14 residues. CDR3 nucleotides: TGCAGTGCTAGAGATTCGGGGAGATCCTATGGCTACACCTTC. Residues: CSARDSGRSYGYTF.

As concerns this clonotype: This sequence may be a read error, since a much larger clone differs from it by one base. This sequence joins TRBV11-2 and TRBJ2-1; TRBD1 matches at 8 bases. This CDR3 is built from 18 residues. Germline V gives CDR1 SGHAT, CDR2 FQNNGV. The CDR3 DNA sequence: TGTGACAGCAGCCCAGGGGCAGGGGGCCCAATCTCCTACAATGAGCAGTTCTTC. Translated: CDSSPGAGGPISYNEQFF.

The rearrangement links TRBV12-3 or TRBV12-4 to TRBJ1-4; D ambiguous. Trimming cost V 5 bases and J 3 bases, with 10 bases left between them. CDR3 length: 14 residues. The CDR3 nucleotides are TGTGCCAGCAGTGGGAGTTCGTCTAATGAAAAACTGTTTTTT. This gives the protein CASSGSSSNEKLFF.

This clonotype was detected many times. The genes are TRBV12-3 or TRBV12-4 and TRBJ2-2; 8 nucleotides match TRBD2. J was trimmed by 7 bases and V by 3 bases; bases with no gene match: 10. The CDR3 runs to 16 residues. CDR3 residues: CASSFGIAGPVGELFF. The CDR3 nucleotides read TGTGCCAGCAGTTTCGGAATAGCGGGACCTGTCGGGGAGCTGTTTTTT.

CDR3 sequence reads: CASIRLAGAGITGELFF. As DNA, the CDR3 is TGTGCCAGCATCCGGCTAGCGGGAGCGGGGATCACCGGGGAGCTGTTTTTT. The genes are TRBV28 and TRBJ2-2; 10 nucleotides match TRBD2. The CDR3 spans 17 residues. V trimming: 7 bases; J trimming: 4 bases; junction bases outside the gene matches: 12. Looked up from germline, CDR1 is MDHEN and CDR2 is SYDVKM.

The rearrangement uses TRBV19 and TRBJ1-1; D is possibly TRBD1 (6 bases). Between the trimmed V and J ends, which lost 1 base and 1 base, there was a span of 16 bases. This CDR3 is built from 17 residues. Germline CDR1 reads LNHDA; CDR2 reads SQIVND (reference sequence). The CDR3 loop reads CASSIGRGLRRNTEAFF. The CDR3 DNA follows: TGTGCCAGTAGTATAGGCAGGGGTCTTCGGAGGAACACTGAAGCTTTCTTT.

The rearrangement joins TRBV10-3 to TRBJ2-2, with D perhaps TRBD2 (6 bases). Germline loops: CDR1 ENHRY, CDR2 SYGVKD. V was cut by 6 bases and J by 0 bases, with 11 bases left in between. The CDR3 is 15 residues long. The CDR3 region has the DNA TGTGCCATCAGGAGTAGCGGTTCGAACACCGGGGAGCTGTTTTTT. Translation: CAIRSSGSNTGELFF.